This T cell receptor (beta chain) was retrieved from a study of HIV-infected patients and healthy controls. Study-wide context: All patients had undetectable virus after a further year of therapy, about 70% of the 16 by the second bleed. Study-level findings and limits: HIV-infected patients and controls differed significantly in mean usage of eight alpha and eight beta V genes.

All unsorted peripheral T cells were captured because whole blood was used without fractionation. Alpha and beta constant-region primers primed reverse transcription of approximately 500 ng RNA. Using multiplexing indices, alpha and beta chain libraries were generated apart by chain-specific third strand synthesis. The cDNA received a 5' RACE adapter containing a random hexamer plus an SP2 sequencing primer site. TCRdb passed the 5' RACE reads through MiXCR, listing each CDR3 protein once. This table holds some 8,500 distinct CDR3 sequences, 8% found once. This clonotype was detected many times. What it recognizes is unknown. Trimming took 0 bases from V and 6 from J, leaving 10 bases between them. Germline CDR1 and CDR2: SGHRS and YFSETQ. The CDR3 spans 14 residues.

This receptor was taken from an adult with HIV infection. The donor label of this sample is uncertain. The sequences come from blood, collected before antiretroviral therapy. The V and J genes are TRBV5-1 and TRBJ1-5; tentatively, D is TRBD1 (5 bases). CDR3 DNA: TGCGCCAGCAGCTTGGAGTCGGGGGGTCAGCCCCAGCATTTT. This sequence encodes CASSLESGGQPQHF.